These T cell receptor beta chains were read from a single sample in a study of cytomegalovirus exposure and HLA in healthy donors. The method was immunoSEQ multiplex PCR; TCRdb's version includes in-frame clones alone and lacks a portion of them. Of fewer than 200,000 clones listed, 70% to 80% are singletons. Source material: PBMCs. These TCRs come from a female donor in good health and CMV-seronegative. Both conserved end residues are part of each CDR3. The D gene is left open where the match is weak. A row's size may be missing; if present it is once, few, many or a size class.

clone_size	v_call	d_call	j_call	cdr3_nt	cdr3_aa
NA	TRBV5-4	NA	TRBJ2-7	TGTGCCAGCAGCTTGCAGGGGCGCGAGCAGTACTTC	CASSLQGREQYF
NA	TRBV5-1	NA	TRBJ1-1	TGCGCCAGCAGCTTGCGGTCGCAGGGAATGAACACTGAAGCTTTCTTT	CASSLRSQGMNTEAFF
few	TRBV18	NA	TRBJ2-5	TGTGCCAGCTCACCAGCAGGGAAAAAAGAGACCCAGTACTTC	CASSPAGKKETQYF
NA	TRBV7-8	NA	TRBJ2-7	TGTGCCAGCAGCTTAGGGTCGGGCGGGAAATACGAGCAGTACTTC	CASSLGSGGKYEQYF
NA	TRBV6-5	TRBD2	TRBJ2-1	TGTGCCAGCAGTTTAGGGACTAGCGTCTACAATGAGCAGTTCTTC	CASSLGTSVYNEQFF
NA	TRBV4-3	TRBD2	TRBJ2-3	TGCGCCAGCAGCCAAGAACCCGGGACTAGCCTTGGAAATACGCAGTATTTT	CASSQEPGTSLGNTQYF
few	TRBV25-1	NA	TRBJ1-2	TGTGCCAGCAGTGGACCAGGGGTCTATGGCTACACCTTC	CASSGPGVYGYTF
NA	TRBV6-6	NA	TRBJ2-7	TGTGCCAGCAGTTACAGGACGGGGAGCTACGAGCAGTACTTC	CASSYRTGSYEQYF
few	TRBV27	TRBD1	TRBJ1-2	TGTGCCAGCAGGGGGGGACAGAGAAATAACTATGGCTACACCTTC	CASRGGQRNNYGYTF
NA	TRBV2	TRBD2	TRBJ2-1	TGTGCCAGCAGTGATTGGACCCCCACTAGCGATGAGCAGTTCTTC	CASSDWTPTSDEQFF
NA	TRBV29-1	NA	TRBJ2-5	TGCAGCGACTTTTGGCCTCCCGGAACGAGCGGGGAGACCCAGTACTTC	CSDFWPPGTSGETQYF
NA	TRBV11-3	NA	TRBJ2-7	TGTGCCAGCAGCTTAGAGGGGGCGTCCTACGAGCAGTACTTC	CASSLEGASYEQYF
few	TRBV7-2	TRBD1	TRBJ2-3	TGTGCCAGCAGCTTATGGGGACAGATGATGTCAGATACGCAGTATTTT	CASSLWGQMMSDTQYF
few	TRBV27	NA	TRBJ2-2	TGTGCCAGACACACAGAAACCCTGCCTACCAACACCGGGGAGCTGTTTTTT	CARHTETLPTNTGELFF
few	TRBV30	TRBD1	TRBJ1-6	TGTGCCTGCCAACTTCGGACAGGGAACTCACCCCTCCACTTT	CACQLRTGNSPLHF
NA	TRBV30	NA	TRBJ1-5	TGTGCCTGGAGTGTACTGCTGAATCAGCCCCAGCATTTT	CAWSVLLNQPQHF
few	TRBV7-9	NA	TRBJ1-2	TGTGCCAGCAGCGGCCCGGGGGGAGGGTTTCTTGGCTACACCTTC	CASSGPGGGFLGYTF
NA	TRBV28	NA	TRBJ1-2	TGTGCCAGCACCAATAACTATGGCTACACCTTC	CASTNNYGYTF
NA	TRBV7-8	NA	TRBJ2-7	TGTGCCAGCAGCTTAGCTTCAGGGAGGTCCTACGAGCAGTACTTC	CASSLASGRSYEQYF
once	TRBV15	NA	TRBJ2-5	TGTGCCACCAGCAGACCAGAATGGACCCAGTACTTC	CATSRPEWTQYF
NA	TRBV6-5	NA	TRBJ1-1	TGTGCCAGCAGTTACAGGGGGTACGCTGAAGCTTTCTTT	CASSYRGYAEAFF
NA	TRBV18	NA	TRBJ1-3	TGTGCCAGCTCCCAGGGTCTTGGAAACACCATATATTTT	CASSQGLGNTIYF
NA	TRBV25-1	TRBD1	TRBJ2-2	TGTGCCAGCAGTGATGGCAGGGGGCTGACCGGGGAGCTGTTTTTT	CASSDGRGLTGELFF
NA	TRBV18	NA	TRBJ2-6	TGTGCCAGCTCCTGGCAGAGAGGTCTCTCTGGGGCCAACGGCCTGACTTTC	CASSWQRGLSGANGLTF
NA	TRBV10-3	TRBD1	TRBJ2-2	TGTGCCATGCATGACAGGGGGGTGAAAAACACCGGGGAGCTGTTTTTT	CAMHDRGVKNTGELFF
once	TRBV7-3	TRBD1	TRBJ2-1	TGTGCCAGCAGCTTCCCCCCTGGACAGGGGTCGAACGAGCAGTTCTTC	CASSFPPGQGSNEQFF
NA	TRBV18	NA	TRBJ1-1	TGTGCCAGCTCATCGACAGAGAACACTGAAGCTTTCTTT	CASSSTENTEAFF
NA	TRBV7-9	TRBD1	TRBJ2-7	TGTGCCAGCAGCCCCTACAGGGACAGCTTCTACGAGCAGTACTTC	CASSPYRDSFYEQYF
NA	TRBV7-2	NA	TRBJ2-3	TGTGCCAGCAGCTCCCAGAGCGTTAGCACAGATACGCAGTATTTT	CASSSQSVSTDTQYF
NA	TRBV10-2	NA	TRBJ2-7	TGCGCCAGCGTAAGGGGATTAAGTGAGTACGAGCAGTACTTC	CASVRGLSEYEQYF
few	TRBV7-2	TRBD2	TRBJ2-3	TGTGCCAGCAGCACGGGACTAGCGGGGCTCACCACAGATACGCAGTATTTT	CASSTGLAGLTTDTQYF
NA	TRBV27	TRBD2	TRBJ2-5	TGTGCCAGCAGTAGACTAGCGGGGGTTGGAAGAGAGACCCAGTACTTC	CASSRLAGVGRETQYF
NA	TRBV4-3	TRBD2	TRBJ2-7	TGCGCCAGCAGCCAATTCAGCGGGAGGGGCTCCTACGAGCAGTACTTC	CASSQFSGRGSYEQYF
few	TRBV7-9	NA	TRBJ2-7	TGTGCCAGCAGCTTTTCCGTCTACGAGCAGTACTTC	CASSFSVYEQYF
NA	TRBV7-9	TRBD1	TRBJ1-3	TGTGCCAGCAGCCCCTATACAGGGGACTCGGACACCATATATTTT	CASSPYTGDSDTIYF
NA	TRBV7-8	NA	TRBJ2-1	TGTGCCAGCAGCTCGGGACAACCCAATGAGCAGTTCTTC	CASSSGQPNEQFF
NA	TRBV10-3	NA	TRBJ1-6	TGTGCCATCAGTGAGACGCCTCTAAGCTCCTATAATTCACCCCTCCACTTT	CAISETPLSSYNSPLHF
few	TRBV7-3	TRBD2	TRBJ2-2	TGTGCCAGCAGCAACCCTAGCGGGGGCACGAACACCGGGGAGCTGTTTTTT	CASSNPSGGTNTGELFF
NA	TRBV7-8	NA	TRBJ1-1	TGTGCCAGCAGCCCAACCGCAGGGTCTAGAAACACTGAAGCTTTCTTT	CASSPTAGSRNTEAFF
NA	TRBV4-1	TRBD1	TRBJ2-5	TGCGCCAGCAGCCTAACCGGGACAGCAGAGACCCAGTACTTC	CASSLTGTAETQYF
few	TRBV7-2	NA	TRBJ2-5	TGTGCCAGCAGCTTAATATCTTTAGAGACCCAGTACTTC	CASSLISLETQYF
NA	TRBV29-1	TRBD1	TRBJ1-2	TGCAGCGCCTCTCAGGGGGCAGGGGACTATGGCTACACCTTC	CSASQGAGDYGYTF
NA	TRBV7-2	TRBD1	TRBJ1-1	TGTGCCAGCAGCTTCGGACAGGTTGCTAAAGCTTTCTTT	CASSFGQVAKAFF
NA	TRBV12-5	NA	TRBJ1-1	TGTGCTAGTGGTCCGTTGCCCGGGATGAACACTGAAGCTTTCTTT	CASGPLPGMNTEAFF
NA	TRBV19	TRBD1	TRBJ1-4	TGTGCCAGCCTGGGACAGGGGGAAAAACTGTTTTTT	CASLGQGEKLFF
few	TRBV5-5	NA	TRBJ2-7	TGTGCCAGCAGTTCGACAGGACGTCACGAGCAGTACTTC	CASSSTGRHEQYF
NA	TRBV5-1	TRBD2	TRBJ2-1	TGCGCCAGCAGCTCCACACTAGCGGGGTTCTCGGAGAATGAGCAGTTCTTC	CASSSTLAGFSENEQFF
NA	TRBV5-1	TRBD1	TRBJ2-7	TGCGCCAGCAGCTTGGAGGACAGGGTCTACGAGCAGTACTTC	CASSLEDRVYEQYF
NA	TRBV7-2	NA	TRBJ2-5	TGTGCCAGCAGCTTAGTGGCACCCCAAGGGGCCCAGTACTTC	CASSLVAPQGAQYF
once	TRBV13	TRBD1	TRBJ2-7	TGTGCCAGCAGTCCGTACAGGGGGAGCTCCTACGAGCAGTACTTC	CASSPYRGSSYEQYF
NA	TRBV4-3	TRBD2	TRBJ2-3	TGCGCCAGCAGCCAAGGCGGTGGAGCGGGGGGGCCTAGCACAGATACGCAGTATTTT	CASSQGGGAGGPSTDTQYF
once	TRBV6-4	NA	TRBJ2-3	TGTGCCAGCAGAAGGGACTTCACAGATACGCAGTATTTT	CASRRDFTDTQYF
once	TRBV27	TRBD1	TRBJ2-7	TGTGCCAGCAGTCCGGGGACAGGCTACGAGCAGTACTTC	CASSPGTGYEQYF
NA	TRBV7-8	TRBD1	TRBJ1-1	TGTGCCAGCAGCTCGACAGGGGGACGCACTGAAGCTTTCTTT	CASSSTGGRTEAFF
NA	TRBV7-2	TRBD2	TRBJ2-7	TGTGCCAGCAGCTTAGATGGACTAGACTACGAGCAGTACTTC	CASSLDGLDYEQYF
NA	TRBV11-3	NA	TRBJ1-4	TGTGCCAGCAGCTTAGCGGGGGGACCGTCAACTAATGAAAAACTGTTTTTT	CASSLAGGPSTNEKLFF
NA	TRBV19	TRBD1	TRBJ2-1	TGTGCCAGTAGTAGGACCAGGGGGACCTACAATGAGCAGTTCTTC	CASSRTRGTYNEQFF
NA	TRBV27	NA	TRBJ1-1	TGTGCCAGTTCAGCGTCCAGAAACACTGAAGCTTTCTTT	CASSASRNTEAFF
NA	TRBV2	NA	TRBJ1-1	TGTGCCAGCGGAGCCAGAGAGAACACTGAAGCTTTCTTT	CASGARENTEAFF
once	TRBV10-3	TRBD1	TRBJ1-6	TGTGCCATCAGTGTAGACAGGGTCTCACCCCTCCACTTT	CAISVDRVSPLHF